The present T cell receptor beta chain was sequenced within a study of cytomegalovirus exposure and HLA in healthy donors. V shed 7 bases, J shed 4 bases, and the junction held 9 bases outside the gene matches. CDR1 and CDR2 (germline): MNHNY, SVGAGI (reference sequence). This CDR3 contains 14 residues. Both 60 Vbeta primers and 13 Jbeta primers went into the PCR. The protocol was immunoSEQ multiplex PCR, while the TCRdb copy is restricted to in-frame clones and leaves out a portion. The sample yields roughly 120,000 clones, over 60% seen once. Specimen: PBMCs. This sequence was found in a man younger than 45 in good health and CMV-seropositive. V usage is TRBV6-6 and J usage is TRBJ2-5; 7 nucleotides match TRBD2. The CDR3 loop is CASTGLVSPETQYF. The DNA of the CDR3 is TGTGCCAGCACCGGACTAGTCTCACCAGAGACCCAGTACTTC.